This T cell receptor (beta chain) was observed in a study of blood T cell repertoires in COVID-19. About the study: The United States, Italy and Spain were the sources of the acute and convalescent COVID-19 samples. PBMCs, B-cell-depleted T cells, or T cells were the source of the cDNA or gDNA that made up the material.

CDR1 is MDHEN, CDR2 SYDVKM, per germline. The CDR3 loop spans 11 amino acids. The V and J ends lost 5 bases and 6 bases respectively, with 4 bases between them. Enrolment of Seattle patients took place during active infection, and they were followed longitudinally. The protocol was immunoSEQ multiplex PCR, while the TCRdb copy is restricted to in-frame clones and leaves out a portion. The sample consists of around 82,000 clones, 80% to 90% of them appearing once. The chain employs TRBV28 and TRBJ1-4, with unresolved D. The TCR was taken from a man older than 75 with COVID-19, enrolled during active disease. Material for sequencing was peripheral blood. The CDR3 loop reads CASSLHEKLFF. In DNA, the CDR3 is TGTGCCAGCAGTCTACATGAAAAACTGTTTTTT.